This entry is about one T cell receptor (beta chain). Germline values: CDR1 MDHEN, CDR2 SYDVKM. V gave up 2 bases and J gave up 5 bases, with 12 bases separating them. The CDR3 is made up of 15 amino acids. Via MiXCR, TCRdb re-called the RT-PCR reads, giving one row per CDR3 protein. The sample holds about 700,000 distinct CDR3 sequences, 11% to 15% seen once. The chain links TRBV28 to TRBJ1-4; D is possibly TRBD1 (5 bases). Sequencing used memory CD4+ T cells from blood. The sequence came from a female donor in good health, serving as a healthy control. The CDR3 DNA follows: TGTGCCAGCAGTTTACCAGGGAGGTGGAATGAAAAACTGTTTTTT. Protein sequence: CASSLPGRWNEKLFF.